The entry that follows covers one T cell receptor (beta chain) sequence. What it binds is unknown. Trimming stripped 4 bases from V and 0 bases from J, with 13 bases between. CDR1 is SGHNT and CDR2 is YENEEA in the germline V gene. This CDR3 region has 16 residues. The data derive from a study of monozygotic twins with cystic fibrosis. Generated by immunoSEQ multiplex PCR, the TCRdb table keeps only in-frame clones and is missing some. The sample comprises about 9,600 clones, approximately 91% of which are singletons, and 5.4% rests with the top ten. Study observations and caveats: Median Simpson clonality of 0.0095 suggested naive T cells predominated. Nucleotide-identical clonotype sharing was significantly higher within monozygotic CF twin pairs than between unrelated CF individuals.

The sample was blood. The V gene is TRBV11-3, the J gene TRBJ2-4, with a possible D match to TRBD1 (6 bases). The sequence derives from a boy aged 2 to 10 with cystic fibrosis. This chain's CDR3 is CASSYGQSLAKNIQYF. The CDR3 DNA sequence: TGTGCCAGCAGCTATGGACAGAGCCTAGCCAAAAACATTCAGTACTTC.